This T cell receptor beta chain was sequenced for a study of cytomegalovirus exposure and HLA in healthy donors. Points from the study as a whole: In a later analysis, parvovirus B19, influenza, CMV and Epstein-Barr virus appeared linked to several top co-occurrence clusters. It was confirmed in vitro that three of the CMV-associated chains were specific for CMV antigens.

In the case of this clone: The antigen remains unidentified.

The study ran its PCR with 60 Vbeta and 13 Jbeta primers. This table comes from immunoSEQ multiplex PCR, and its TCRdb copy is limited to in-frame clones, with some not included. The sample consists of tens of thousands of clones, approximately 75% of them appearing once. Although they were nominally healthy when sampled, donors likely had unrecorded immune exposures. CDR1 SEHNR and CDR2 FQNEAQ come from the germline V gene (reference sequence). This CDR3 is built from 13 residues. Losses at the gene ends were 5 bases for V and 5 bases for J; bases not matched to a gene: 6. The sequencing input was PBMCs. The TCR sequence derives from a human donor in good health. This chain connects TRBV7-9 to TRBJ2-7; 7 bases map to TRBD1. In DNA, the CDR3 is TGTGCCAGCAGCCCACCCGACAGGGACGAGCAGTACTTC. Translating it yields CASSPPDRDEQYF.